The 23 T cell receptor beta chains given below trace back to one sample, sequenced in a study of T cell responses to AZD1222 COVID-19 vaccine. Assay used: immunoSEQ multiplex PCR; TCRdb lists only in-frame clones, some missing. The sample includes over 100,000 clones, about nine tenths of them seen just once. Material: peripheral blood, obtained 28 days after the second AZD1222 dose. These receptors were taken from an adult who received the AZD1222 COVID-19 vaccine.

V and J are TRBV4-3 and TRBJ2-7; TRBD1 is a possible D gene (6 bases). V was trimmed by 3 bases and J by 1 base, leaving 13 bases between them. The CDR3 runs to 15 residues. CDR1 LGHNA and CDR2 YSLEER come from the germline V gene. CDR3: CASSHPGQLSYEQYF. The DNA of the CDR3 is TGCGCCAGCAGCCATCCGGGACAACTATCCTACGAGCAGTACTTC.

This sequence joins TRBV7-2 and TRBJ1-4; 7 bases are shared with TRBD1. Trimming took 1 base from V and 4 from J; bases not matched to a gene: 6. Germline V gives CDR1 SGHTA, CDR2 FQGNSA. CDR3 length: 16 residues. The CDR3 sequence: CASSLGGGRNNEKLFF. The CDR3 coding sequence is TGTGCCAGCAGCTTAGGAGGGGGCCGGAATAATGAAAAACTGTTTTTT.

The chain is built from TRBV19 and TRBJ1-1, with a tentative D call TRBD1 (6 bases). Germline V gene data show CDR1 as LNHDA and CDR2 as SQIVND (reference sequence). This CDR3 is built from 13 residues. Trimming pared 3 bases from V and 10 bases from J, leaving 15 bases between. The CDR3 region has the DNA TGTGCCAGTAGTATTCGGGGGGCTGAGGGAGCTTTCTTT. Translating it yields CASSIRGAEGAFF.

V gene TRBV27 combines with J gene TRBJ2-2, with D possibly being TRBD1 or TRBD2 (5 bases each). Germline values: CDR1 MNHEY, CDR2 SMNVEV (reference sequence). This CDR3 spans 16 amino acids. V shed 6 bases and J shed 5 bases, with 19 bases lying between them. The CDR3 protein is CASSRDPPIQTGELFF. The CDR3 nucleotides read TGTGCCAGCAGCAGGGACCCTCCAATACAGACCGGGGAGCTGTTTTTT.

J is TRBJ2-7 and V is TRBV6-6, with 7 bases lining up with TRBD2. CDR1 and CDR2 (germline): MNHNY, SVGAGI (reference sequence). The V segment lost 6 bases and the J segment 7 bases; nucleotides outside the gene matches: 9. The CDR3 has 13 amino acids. The CDR3 DNA sequence: TGTGCCAGCAGGGACGGGGGGACGGGTGAGCAGTACTTC. Residues: CASRDGGTGEQYF.

V usage is TRBV7-9 and J usage is TRBJ1-2; 7 nucleotides align to TRBD1. Germline CDR1 SEHNR, CDR2 FQNEAQ (reference sequence). V dropped 5 bases and J dropped 6; count of bases not matched to a gene: 6. This CDR3 region has 13 residues. The CDR3 sequence: CASSPSGGDGYTF. DNA of the CDR3: TGTGCCAGCAGCCCCTCAGGGGGTGATGGCTACACCTTC.

V is TRBV18 and J is TRBJ1-6; D is ambiguous. The CDR3 is 13 residues long. Germline V gene lookup returns CDR1 KGHSH and CDR2 LQKENI. Trimming took 6 bases from V and 0 from J, leaving 3 bases between them. The CDR3 loop reads CASSTSYNSPLHF. CDR3 nucleotide sequence: TGTGCCAGCTCCACCTCCTATAATTCACCCCTCCACTTT. Based on the CDR3 plus reference TRBV18 and TRBJ1-6, the full variable domain is NAGVMQNPRHLVRRRGQEARLRCSPMKGHSHVYWYRQLPEEGLKFMVYLQKENIIDESGMPKERFSAEFPKEGPSILRIQQVVRGDSAAYFCASSTSYNSPLHFGNGTRLTVT.

V and J are TRBV6-1 and TRBJ1-1, with 7 bases that match TRBD1. V lost 1 base, J lost 6 bases, and 5 bases stayed unmatched. This CDR3 has 14 amino acids. Germline V gives CDR1 MNHNS, CDR2 SASEGT. CDR3 coding DNA: TGTGCCAGCAGTGAAGTTACAGGGGAGCCTGAAGCTTTCTTT. It yields the protein CASSEVTGEPEAFF.

This clone occurred once. At one boundary the junction diverges from the germline segment, which might be a read error. CDR3 loop: CASSPTGNPGELFF. The DNA for the CDR3 is TGTGCCAGCAGCCCTACAGGGAACCCCGGGGAGCTGTTTTTT. The genes are TRBV9 and TRBJ2-2, with D maybe TRBD1 (6 bases). The CDR3 length is 14 residues. The germline V gene has CDR1 SGDLS and CDR2 YYNGEE.

The CDR3: CASSPGQGLNEQFF. The CDR3 DNA reads TGTGCCAGCAGTCCTGGACAGGGGTTGAATGAGCAGTTCTTC. This sequence joins TRBV6-5 and TRBJ2-1; 9 bases align to TRBD1. V lost 5 bases, J lost 7 bases, and 6 bases stayed unmatched. The CDR3 totals 14 residues. Germline lookup yields CDR1 MNHEY and CDR2 SVGAGI.

The V and J genes are TRBV2 and TRBJ1-6, with D unresolved. The CDR3 totals 15 residues. Germline CDR1 is SNHLY and CDR2 is FYNNEI. Deletions cut 3 bases from V and 1 base from J, with 7 bases between. The CDR3 protein is CASSDSRSYNSPLHF. The CDR3 DNA sequence: TGTGCCAGCAGTGACTCGCGGTCCTATAATTCACCCCTCCACTTT. Drawing the rest from reference TRBV2 and TRBJ1-6, the complete variable domain is EPEVTQTPSHQVTQMGQEVILRCVPISNHLYFYWYRQILGQKVEFLVSFYNNEISEKSEIFDDQFSVERPDGSNFTLKIRSTKLEDSAMYFCASSDSRSYNSPLHFGNGTRLTVT.

The genes are TRBV7-6 and TRBJ2-1, with 7 positions matching TRBD2. Germline V lookup: CDR1 SGHVS, CDR2 FNYEAQ. The ends lost 0 bases at V and 4 bases at J; junction bases unmatched: 6. The CDR3 runs 16 residues. The CDR3 here is CASSLAPASGYNEQFF. In nucleotides, the CDR3 is TGTGCCAGCAGCTTAGCGCCCGCTAGCGGATACAATGAGCAGTTCTTC.

This chain connects TRBV10-3 to TRBJ1-3; no definite D call. The V gene's germline CDR1 is ENHRY and CDR2 SYGVKD. There are 12 residues in the CDR3. V was clipped by 11 bases and J by 4 bases, with 12 bases between them. The CDR3 is CASHPGGNTIYF. CDR3 nucleotides: TGTGCCTCTCATCCGGGCGGAAACACCATATATTTT.

The chain links TRBV6-5 to TRBJ1-1; no clear D gene. Germline V CDR1 and CDR2: MNHEY, SVGAGI. The CDR3 is 14 amino acids. Trimming shortened V by 9 bases and J by 0 bases, and 14 bases separated the two germline ends. CDR3 sequence reads: CASERGFLNTEAFF. CDR3 DNA: TGTGCCAGTGAACGCGGCTTTTTGAACACTGAAGCTTTCTTT.

The V and J genes are TRBV29-1 and TRBJ1-1; D gene uncertain. This CDR3 is 11 amino acids long. The germline V and J ends were trimmed by 6 bases and 6 bases, with 11 bases remaining between them. Germline V gives CDR1 SQVTM, CDR2 ANQGSEA. CDR3 protein: CSVPYGAEAFF. DNA of the CDR3: TGCAGCGTGCCTTATGGGGCTGAAGCTTTCTTT.

The table lists this clone with a count of one. The V call is TRBV6-2 or TRBV6-3, the J call TRBJ2-1, with TRBD2 matching over 12 bases. Germline CDR1 reads MNHEY; CDR2 reads SVGEGT. This CDR3 is 15 amino acids long. The ends lost 5 bases at V and 7 bases at J; junction bases unmatched: 6. This CDR3 reads CASSQLAGGQNEQFF. The CDR3 region has the DNA TGTGCCAGCAGTCAACTAGCGGGGGGCCAGAATGAGCAGTTCTTC.

The chain couples TRBV14 to TRBJ2-2; D is ambiguous. This CDR3 comprises 13 residues. The germline V gene encodes CDR1 SGHDN and CDR2 FVKESK. V lost 0 bases and J lost 6, with 5 bases in between. The CDR3 loop is CASSQDYAGELFF. As DNA, the CDR3 is TGTGCCAGCAGCCAAGATTATGCCGGGGAGCTGTTTTTT.

This chain joins TRBV6-2 or TRBV6-3 and TRBJ2-5; a possible D gene is TRBD2 (5 bases). This CDR3 has 13 amino acids. Germline V gene data show CDR1 as MNHEY and CDR2 as SVGEGT. V was clipped by 6 bases and J by 6 bases, with 14 bases between them. The CDR3 here is CASSQEVGQTQYF. Here the CDR3 DNA reads TGTGCCAGCAGCCAGGAGGTCGGGCAGACCCAGTACTTC.

CDR3 DNA sequence: TGTGCCAGCAGATCTACAGGGCACGGCAATCAGCCCCAGCATTTT. The encoded protein is CASRSTGHGNQPQHF. The rearrangement links TRBV7-2 to TRBJ1-5; D is possibly TRBD1 (6 bases). Germline loops: CDR1 SGHTA, CDR2 FQGNSA. Trimming took 6 bases from V and 2 from J, leaving 14 bases between them. This CDR3 comprises 15 residues.

The chain links TRBV19 to TRBJ2-5, with D perhaps being TRBD1 or TRBD2 (5 bases each). From germline, CDR1 is LNHDA and CDR2 SQIVND (reference sequence). The germline V and J ends were trimmed by 3 bases and 1 base, with 9 bases remaining between them. This CDR3 is built from 14 residues. This chain's CDR3 is CASSIWGSQETQYF. CDR3 in DNA: TGTGCCAGTAGTATTTGGGGGTCCCAAGAGACCCAGTACTTC.

This clone was seen a single time. This rearrangement joins TRBV2 to TRBJ1-6, with D maybe TRBD1 (5 bases). Trimming pared 4 bases from V and 11 bases from J, leaving 12 bases between. Germline loops: CDR1 SNHLY, CDR2 FYNNEI. This CDR3 has 13 residues. CDR3 protein: CASSGQGMAPLHF. The CDR3 DNA follows: TGTGCCAGCAGTGGGCAGGGTATGGCACCCCTCCACTTT.

J is TRBJ2-5 and V is TRBV7-7; 7 bases agree with TRBD2. J was trimmed by 5 bases and V by 5 bases; bases with no gene match: 14. From germline, CDR1 is SSHAT and CDR2 FNYEAQ (reference sequence). The CDR3 is 16 residues long. The chain's CDR3 is CASSLMGGGARETQYF. CDR3 DNA sequence: TGTGCCAGCAGCCTCATGGGGGGAGGGGCACGGGAGACCCAGTACTTC.

This chain joins TRBV5-1 and TRBJ1-2; 7 nucleotides agree with TRBD1. CDR1 and CDR2 from the germline V gene are SGHRS and YFSETQ. CDR3 length: 14 residues. Trimming cost V 0 bases and J 4 bases; bases outside gene matches: 3. The CDR3: CASSLDTGAYGYTF. Written as DNA, the CDR3 is TGCGCCAGCAGCTTGGACACAGGGGCCTATGGCTACACCTTC.